The next 15 T cell receptor beta chains were all read from a single sample in a study of blood T cell repertoires in COVID-19. Profiled with immunoSEQ multiplex PCR; TCRdb holds only in-frame clones, not every one. The data show a few hundred thousand clones, about 80% seen once. Sample: peripheral blood. The receptors come from a woman in her fifties or sixties with acute or convalescent COVID-19.

The chain recombines TRBV18 with TRBJ2-1; TRBD2 matches 8 bases. The CDR3 runs 15 residues. Trimming cost V 2 bases and J 6 bases; bases outside gene matches: 6. Germline assignment: CDR1 KGHSH and CDR2 LQKENI. The CDR3 loop reads CASSPLPGGLNEQFF. The DNA of the CDR3 is TGTGCCAGCTCACCATTGCCGGGGGGGCTCAATGAGCAGTTCTTC.

The V gene is TRBV19, the J gene TRBJ1-5, with a possible D match to TRBD1 (6 bases). There are 21 residues in the CDR3. CDR1 and CDR2 from the germline V gene are LNHDA and SQIVND (reference sequence). The V and J ends lost 1 base and 4 bases respectively, with 29 bases between them. DNA of the CDR3: TGTGCCAGTAGTATAGCGGGTAGGGCCAAGGTATCTATTCAGGGGAATCAGCCCCAGCATTTT. Translated, it gives CASSIAGRAKVSIQGNQPQHF.

The chain links TRBV11-2 to TRBJ2-3; TRBD2 aligns across 7 bases. Germline V gene sequence: CDR1 SGHAT, CDR2 FQNNGV. J gave up 5 bases and V 4 bases, and 12 bases lay outside the gene matches. The CDR3 has 16 amino acids. The CDR3 region has the DNA TGTGCCAGCAGCTCCCTCGGAGGGTCGGGGGGAGATACGCAGTATTTT. Translating it yields CASSSLGGSGGDTQYF.

The chain recombines TRBV5-1 with TRBJ1-6, with a possible D match to TRBD1 (6 bases). Germline CDR1 is SGHRS and CDR2 is YFSETQ. This CDR3 is built from 15 residues. V lost 0 bases, J lost 6 bases, and 10 bases lay in between. CDR3 residues: CASSLEVGGNSPLHF. The CDR3, as DNA: TGCGCCAGCAGCTTGGAGGTAGGGGGTAATTCACCCCTCCACTTT.

CDR3 sequence reads: CASLDSTDTQYF. The CDR3 DNA sequence: TGCGCCAGCCTCGACTCCACAGATACGCAGTATTTT. This chain uses TRBV5-1 with TRBJ2-3; no clear D. The CDR3 loop spans 12 amino acids. Germline-derived CDR1 and CDR2 are SGHRS and YFSETQ. With 7 bases removed from V and 2 bases from J, the gap between germline ends came to 8 bases.

The gene calls are TRBV4-1 and TRBJ1-5, with a weak D call TRBD1 (5 bases). The V gene's germline CDR1 is MGHRA and CDR2 YSYEKL. CDR3 length: 15 residues. V lost 1 base, J lost 3 bases, and 10 bases lay in between. The CDR3 here is CASSQGGGINQPQHF. For the CDR3, the DNA is TGCGCCAGCAGCCAAGGTGGGGGGATCAATCAGCCCCAGCATTTT.

The V call is TRBV3-1 (or the pseudogene TRBV3-2), the J call TRBJ2-1, with D possibly being TRBD2 (5 bases). The CDR3 runs to 13 residues. Germline CDR1 is LGHDT and CDR2 is YNNKEL (reference sequence). V lost 3 bases to trimming and J lost 11 bases, with 14 bases between them. CDR3 protein: CASSQGAVVQQFF. The CDR3 DNA is TGTGCCAGCAGCCAGGGAGCGGTAGTCCAGCAGTTCTTC.

The V gene is TRBV9, the J gene TRBJ1-6, with TRBD1 as a possible D gene (5 bases). V lost 4 bases to trimming and J lost 10 bases, with 18 bases between them. The CDR3 is made up of 15 amino acids. CDR1 SGDLS and CDR2 YYNGEE come from the germline V gene. CDR3 region: CASSPHAGGESPLHF. CDR3 bases: TGTGCCAGCAGCCCGCACGCCGGGGGTGAGTCACCCCTCCACTTT. Together with reference TRBV9 and TRBJ1-6, the CDR3 gives the full variable domain: DSGVTQTPKHLITATGQRVTLRCSPRSGDLSVYWYQQSLDQGLQFLIQYYNGEERAKGNILERFSAQQFPDLHSELNLSSLELGDSALYFCASSPHAGGESPLHFGNGTRLTVT.

The gene calls are TRBV6-1 and TRBJ1-3; D is unresolved. The V and J ends lost 5 bases and 4 bases respectively, with 12 bases between them. CDR1 is MNHNS, CDR2 SASEGT, per germline. The CDR3 runs 14 residues. CDR3 protein: CASSSPGDGNTIYF. The CDR3 DNA reads as TGTGCCAGCAGTTCCCCGGGAGACGGAAACACCATATATTTT.

This chain joins TRBV21-1 and TRBJ2-7; TRBD1 is taken as the D call from the table, unchecked against the DNA. TRBV21-1 is a pseudogene segment. CDR3 length equals 15 residues. The CDR3 coding sequence is TGTGCCAGCAGACAGGCGGGACAGGCGACCTACGAGCAGTACTTC. Amino acid sequence: CASRQAGQATYEQYF.

This chain uses TRBV4-2 with TRBJ1-3; TRBD1 matches 10 bases. Germline V gene sequence: CDR1 LGHNA, CDR2 YNFKEQ. J gave up 8 bases and V 5 bases, and 6 bases lay outside the gene matches. There are 14 residues in the CDR3. This CDR3 reads CASSDDRGRDTIYF. The DNA for the CDR3 is TGTGCCAGCAGCGATGACAGGGGGCGAGACACCATATATTTT.

The rearrangement links TRBV5-1 to TRBJ2-1; D is undetermined. This CDR3 has 13 amino acids. The germline V and J ends were trimmed by 2 bases and 4 bases, with 7 bases remaining between them. Germline loops: CDR1 SGHRS, CDR2 YFSETQ. CDR3 region: CASSLDTYNEQFF. In DNA, the CDR3 is TGCGCCAGCAGCTTAGACACGTACAATGAGCAGTTCTTC. Together with reference TRBV5-1 and TRBJ2-1, the CDR3 gives the full variable domain: KAGVTQTPRYLIKTRGQQVTLSCSPISGHRSVSWYQQTPGQGLQFLFEYFSETQRNKGNFPGRFSGRQFSNSRSEMNVSTLELGDSALYLCASSLDTYNEQFFGPGTRLTVL.

This rearrangement joins TRBV29-1 to TRBJ1-2; TRBD1 agrees at 8 bases. V shed 7 bases, J shed 1 base, and the junction held 5 bases outside the gene matches. The V gene's germline CDR1 is SQVTM and CDR2 ANQGSEA. The CDR3 sequence is 13 residues long. This CDR3 reads CSATGDHNYGYTF. Written as DNA, the CDR3 is TGCAGCGCGACAGGGGACCATAACTATGGCTACACCTTC.

This clone has more than one count but fewer than ten. The gene calls are TRBV24-1 and TRBJ2-2; D perhaps matches TRBD2 (6 bases). The V and J ends lost 4 bases and 7 bases respectively, with 12 bases between them. The CDR3 is 14 amino acids. From germline, CDR1 is KGHDR and CDR2 SFDVKD. CDR3 sequence: CATSDAGGSGELFF. In DNA, the CDR3 is TGTGCCACCAGTGACGCCGGGGGAAGCGGGGAGCTGTTTTTT.

J is TRBJ1-3 and V is TRBV21-1. TRBV21-1 is given as a pseudogene. The CDR3 runs 12 residues. For the CDR3, the DNA is TGTGCCCTTGCGGGGGGTGGAAACACCATATATTTT. It encodes CALAGGGNTIYF.